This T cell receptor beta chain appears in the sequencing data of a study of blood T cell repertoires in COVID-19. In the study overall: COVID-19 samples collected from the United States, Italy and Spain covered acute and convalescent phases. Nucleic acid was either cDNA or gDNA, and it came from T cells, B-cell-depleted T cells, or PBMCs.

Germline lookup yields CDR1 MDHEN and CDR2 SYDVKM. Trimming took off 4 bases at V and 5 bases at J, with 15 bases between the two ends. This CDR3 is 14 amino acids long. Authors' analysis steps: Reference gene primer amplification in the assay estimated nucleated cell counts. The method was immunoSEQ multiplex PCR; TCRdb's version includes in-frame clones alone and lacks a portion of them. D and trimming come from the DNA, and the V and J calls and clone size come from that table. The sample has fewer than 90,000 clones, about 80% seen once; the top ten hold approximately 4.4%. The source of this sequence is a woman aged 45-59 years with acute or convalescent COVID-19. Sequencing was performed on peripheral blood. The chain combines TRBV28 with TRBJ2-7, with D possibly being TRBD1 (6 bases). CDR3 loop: CASSSPDRYDEQYF. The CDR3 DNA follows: TGTGCCAGCAGTTCCCCCGACAGGTACGACGAGCAGTACTTC.